These 21 T cell receptor beta chains came from one sample sequenced in a study of blood T cells in healthy people across ages. With a J-beta primer mix and a sample-barcoded 5' primer, a second PCR ran about 7 to 12 cycles. TCRdb re-called the 5' RACE reads through MiXCR, storing one row per CDR3 protein. The repertoire holds hundreds of thousands of distinct CDR3 sequences, roughly 50% seen once, with roughly 34% in the top ten. Sample: blood. All receptors come from a man in his 60s in good health.

V usage is TRBV3-1 and J usage is TRBJ2-5; 11 bases line up with TRBD1. The J call could be wrong; TRBJ2-7 is a better fit for the DNA end. The germline gives CDR1 LGHDT, CDR2 YNNKEL (reference sequence). The CDR3 contains 15 residues. CDR3 protein: CASSQDLGTGGEQYF. CDR3 nucleotide sequence: TGTGCCAGCAGCCAAGATCTTGGGACAGGGGGCGAGCAGTACTTC.

This clonotype was recorded a few times. This chain links TRBV5-1 with TRBJ2-7, with TRBD1 as a possible D gene (5 bases). Germline assignment: CDR1 SGHRS and CDR2 YFSETQ. Trimming left V 4 bases short and J 12 bases short, with 17 bases between. The CDR3 is 12 amino acids. CDR3 in DNA: TGCGCCAGCAGCCCAACAGGAACCGTGTGGTACTTC. Encoded protein: CASSPTGTVWYF.

This clonotype was counted between two and nine times. V gene TRBV27 combines with J gene TRBJ2-7; perhaps TRBD1 as D (6 bases). There are 14 residues in the CDR3. V lost 6 bases and J lost 0, with 12 bases in between. CDR1 is MNHEY, CDR2 SMNVEV, per germline (reference sequence). CDR3 sequence reads: CASRTGSISYEQYF. CDR3 sequence (DNA): TGTGCCAGCAGAACAGGGAGTATCTCCTACGAGCAGTACTTC.

This clonotype was recorded only once. This chain links TRBV3-1 with TRBJ2-3; D perhaps matches TRBD1 (6 bases). V dropped 5 bases and J dropped 6 bases, with 18 bases sitting between them. The germline CDR1 and CDR2 sequences are LGHDT and YNNKEL (reference sequence). The CDR3 contains 15 residues. CDR3 protein: CASSNKGVRGDTQYF. The CDR3 DNA follows: TGTGCCAGCAGCAATAAGGGCGTAAGGGGGGATACGCAGTATTTT.

This rearrangement joins TRBV10-3 to TRBJ2-1; D is perhaps TRBD1 (6 bases). The germline V gene encodes CDR1 ENHRY and CDR2 SYGVKD. Trimming took 3 bases from V and 10 from J, leaving 19 bases between them. The CDR3 runs 15 residues. CDR3 protein: CAISDPTKGHDEQFF. The DNA of the CDR3 is TGTGCCATCAGTGACCCGACCAAGGGACATGACGAGCAGTTCTTC.

This clonotype was detected only a few times. This chain joins TRBV29-1 and TRBJ2-3, with 10 bases that match TRBD1. The CDR3 contains 14 residues. Trimming removed 4 bases from V and 7 bases from J; junction bases left unmatched: 8. Germline-derived CDR1 and CDR2 are SQVTM and ANQGSEA. The CDR3 sequence is CSVGSGQGMHTQYF. The CDR3 DNA follows: TGCAGCGTTGGTTCGGGACAGGGGATGCATACGCAGTATTTT.

The CDR3 spells CASSPLRSGGEQFF. Written as DNA, the CDR3 is TGCGCCAGCAGCCCCCTCAGGTCCGGGGGTGAGCAGTTCTTC. The rearrangement links TRBV4-1 to TRBJ2-1; D might be TRBD2 (6 bases). This CDR3 contains 14 residues. The V gene's germline CDR1 is MGHRA and CDR2 YSYEKL. V lost 4 bases and J 9 bases, leaving 16 bases between the germline ends.

This clonotype was counted between two and nine times. The chain links TRBV12-3 or TRBV12-4 to TRBJ2-3; perhaps TRBD2 as D (6 bases). The CDR3 is made up of 12 amino acids. The germline V and J ends were trimmed by 6 bases and 6 bases, with 10 bases remaining between them. DNA for the CDR3: TGTGCCAGCAGCCGGGACTCGGATACGCAGTATTTT. Translated: CASSRDSDTQYF.

The V call is TRBV7-9, the J call TRBJ1-6; D unclear. CDR1 and CDR2 from the germline V gene are SEHNR and FQNEAQ (reference sequence). CDR3 size: 15 residues. The V gene lost 4 bases and the J gene lost 3 bases, with 10 bases spanning the gap. The chain's CDR3 is CASSSQILYNSPLHF. CDR3 DNA sequence: TGTGCCAGCAGCTCACAGATTCTCTATAATTCACCCCTCCACTTT.

This clonotype is a singleton in its sample. J is TRBJ2-1 and V is TRBV20-1, with unresolved D. The tail of the sequence fits TRBJ2-7 better, so the J call may be wrong. Germline V CDR1 and CDR2: DFQATT, SNEGSKA (reference sequence). The CDR3 is made up of 12 amino acids. This CDR3 reads CSALYRVYEQYF. The CDR3 DNA follows: TGCAGTGCTCTTTATAGAGTCTACGAGCAGTACTTC.

V and J are TRBV28 and TRBJ2-5; D is uncertain. The CDR3 contains 16 residues. Trimming left V 5 bases short and J 5 bases short, with 21 bases between. Germline CDR1 and CDR2: MDHEN and SYDVKM. CDR3 region: CASSAPKEPIVETQYF. The CDR3 bases are TGTGCCAGCAGTGCGCCTAAGGAGCCCATCGTCGAGACCCAGTACTTC.

The chain combines TRBV14 with TRBJ2-7; 9 bases match TRBD1. Unmatched junction bases numbered 4, after V lost 1 base and J lost 0 bases. The CDR3 spans 16 residues. Germline V gene sequence: CDR1 SGHDN, CDR2 FVKESK. CDR3: CASSQGMGQGSYEQYF. The CDR3 DNA reads TGTGCCAGCAGCCAAGGAATGGGACAGGGCTCCTACGAGCAGTACTTC.

The chain links TRBV12-3 or TRBV12-4 to TRBJ2-3; 10 nucleotides match TRBD2. V gave up 6 bases and J gave up 14 bases; unmatched junction bases: 8. The CDR3 covers 12 residues. CDR3 sequence: CASSQERGGLYF. CDR3 coding DNA: TGTGCCAGCAGCCAAGAGCGGGGGGGCCTGTATTTT.

This clonotype was seen a single time. The V gene is TRBV14, the J gene TRBJ2-5, with D perhaps TRBD2 (6 bases). Trimming removed 1 base from V and 6 bases from J, with 9 bases in between. CDR1 and CDR2 (germline): SGHDN, FVKESK. The CDR3 is 13 amino acids. In DNA, the CDR3 is TGTGCCAGCAGCCAAGCGGGGGTCCAGACCCAGTACTTC. Translation: CASSQAGVQTQYF. Drawing the rest from reference TRBV14 and TRBJ2-5, the complete variable domain is EAGVTQFPSHSVIEKGQTVTLRCDPISGHDNLYWYRRVMGKEIKFLLHFVKESKQDESGMPNNRFLAERTGGTYSTLKVQPAELEDSGVYFCASSQAGVQTQYFGPGTRLLVL.

The genes are TRBV6-1 and TRBJ1-1, with TRBD1 identical over 8 bases. The germline V gene has CDR1 MNHNS and CDR2 SASEGT. This CDR3 has 14 amino acids. V shed 6 bases and J 4 bases; nucleotides not matched to a gene: 7. CDR3 protein: CASRDTQGATEAFF. The DNA of the CDR3 is TGTGCCAGCAGAGACACCCAGGGGGCCACTGAAGCTTTCTTT.

This clonotype occurred a few times. This chain links TRBV7-2 with TRBJ1-6; 8 bases are shared with TRBD1. The junction had 3 bases not matched to a gene; V was cut back by 3 bases and J by 8 bases. The CDR3 totals 14 residues. Per the germline V gene, CDR1 is SGHTA and CDR2 is FQGNSA. CDR3 DNA sequence: TGTGCCAGCAGCTTTGACAGGGGATATTCACCCCTCCACTTT. Translating gives CASSFDRGYSPLHF.

This clonotype was detected many times. The gene calls are TRBV4-1 and TRBJ2-3; 8 nucleotides match TRBD2. Germline CDR1 MGHRA, CDR2 YSYEKL. V lost 1 base and J lost 3; bases outside the gene matches: 6. The CDR3 runs to 16 residues. DNA for the CDR3: TGCGCCAGCAGCCAAGGCTCGGGACTAGGAACAGATACGCAGTATTTT. Translation: CASSQGSGLGTDTQYF.

The chain employs TRBV12-3 or TRBV12-4 and TRBJ2-1, with D perhaps assigned TRBD1 or TRBD2 (5 bases each). V lost 5 bases and J 7 bases, leaving 12 bases between the germline ends. The CDR3 extends over 13 amino acids. The DNA of the CDR3 is TGTGCCAGCAGTACCGGGACCTTGAATGAGCAGTTCTTC. This gives the protein CASSTGTLNEQFF.

This clonotype has ten or more counts. DNA for the CDR3: TGTGCCAGCAGGCGACAGGGAGGGGAGACCCAGTACTTC. Its translation is CASRRQGGETQYF. The genes are TRBV2 and TRBJ2-5; tentatively, D is TRBD1 or TRBD2 (7 bases each). Germline lookup yields CDR1 SNHLY and CDR2 FYNNEI. CDR3 length equals 13 residues. V lost 6 bases, J lost 5 bases, and 13 bases lay in between.

The chain carries TRBV15 and TRBJ2-4; 10 bases agree with TRBD1. The J call is doubtful: the DNA matches TRBJ2-7 better. Germline V CDR1 and CDR2: LNHNV, YYDKDF (reference sequence). CDR3 length equals 13 residues. The CDR3 reads CATSRTGGVEQYF. DNA for the CDR3: TGTGCCACCAGCAGGACAGGGGGCGTCGAGCAGTACTTC.

This rearrangement joins TRBV12-3 or TRBV12-4 to TRBJ2-1; D not certain. V was cut by 3 bases and J by 10 bases, with 13 bases left in between. CDR3 length equals 13 residues. For the CDR3, the DNA is TGTGCCAGCAGTTTTGGCGGCGGCATGGAGCAGTTCTTC. Amino acid sequence: CASSFGGGMEQFF.